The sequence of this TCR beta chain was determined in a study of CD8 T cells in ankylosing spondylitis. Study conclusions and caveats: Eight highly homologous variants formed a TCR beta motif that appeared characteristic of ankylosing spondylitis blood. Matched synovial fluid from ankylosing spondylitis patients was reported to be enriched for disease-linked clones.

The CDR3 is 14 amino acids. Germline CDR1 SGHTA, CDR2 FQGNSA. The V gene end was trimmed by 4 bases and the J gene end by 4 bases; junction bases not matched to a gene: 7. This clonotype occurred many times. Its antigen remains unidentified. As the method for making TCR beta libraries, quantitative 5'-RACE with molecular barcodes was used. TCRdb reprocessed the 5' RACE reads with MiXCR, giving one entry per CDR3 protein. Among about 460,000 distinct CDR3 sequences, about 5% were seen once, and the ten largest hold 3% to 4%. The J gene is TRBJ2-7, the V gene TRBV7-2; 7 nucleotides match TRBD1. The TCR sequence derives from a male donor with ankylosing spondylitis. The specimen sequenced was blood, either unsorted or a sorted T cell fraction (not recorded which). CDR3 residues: CASSWDSFLYEQYF. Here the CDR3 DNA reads TGTGCCAGCAGCTGGGACAGTTTCTTGTACGAGCAGTACTTC.